One sample yielded the 25 T cell receptor beta chains listed below, sequenced in a study of regulatory T cells in long-lasting Graves disease. Time point defined: newly diagnosed GD, antithyroid drugs for less than 3 months. The TCR library was prepared using RNA isolated from PBMCs. iRepertoire HTBI primers and Arm-PCR of CDR3 regions built TCR beta libraries. TCRdb ran MiXCR on the multiplex PCR reads and lists one entry per CDR3 protein. The sample has some 490,000 distinct CDR3 sequences, 12% seen once; the top ten hold approximately 9%. These same records also appear under a second study, on T cells in Graves' hyperthyroidism and ophthalmopathy.

This specimen consisted of peripheral blood mononuclear cells (PBMCs), obtained at new diagnosis, from a patient treated with antithyroid drugs. All receptors come from a woman under 40 with Graves disease.

This clonotype was counted ten times or more. V and J are TRBV11-2 and TRBJ2-1; 10 bases agree with TRBD2. V shed 4 bases and J 5 bases; nucleotides not matched to a gene: 5. This CDR3 has 15 amino acids. Germline loops: CDR1 SGHAT, CDR2 FQNNGV. CDR3 in amino acids: CASSSMLAGDNEQFF. The CDR3 DNA is TGTGCCAGCAGCTCCATGCTAGCGGGAGACAATGAGCAGTTCTTC.

This clonotype was counted ten times or more. V usage is TRBV20-1 and J usage is TRBJ1-2; 9 nucleotides agree with TRBD1. V trimming: 3 bases; J trimming: 7 bases; junction bases outside the gene matches: 9. There are 14 residues in the CDR3. Germline-derived CDR1 and CDR2 are DFQATT and SNEGSKA (reference sequence). The CDR3 reads CSASPGQGMSGYTF. The CDR3 region has the DNA TGCAGTGCTAGCCCGGGACAGGGCATGTCTGGCTACACCTTC.

This clonotype turned up a few times. The rearrangement joins TRBV9 to TRBJ1-2; the D is unclear. Germline V gene sequence: CDR1 SGDLS, CDR2 YYNGEE. V lost 0 bases to trimming and J lost 4 bases, with 13 bases between them. This CDR3 spans 15 amino acids. CDR3 nucleotides: TGTGCCAGCAGCGTAGCTGACAAAGGTGGCTATGGCTACACCTTC. Residues: CASSVADKGGYGYTF.

Ten or more counts support this clonotype. V and J are TRBV28 and TRBJ1-1; D is unclear. The CDR3 is 15 residues long. V was pared by 6 bases and J by 3 bases, with 17 bases between. Germline V gene sequence: CDR1 MDHEN, CDR2 SYDVKM. CDR3 bases: TGTGCCAGCAGCTATGACCCATCTTGGGACACTGAAGCTTTCTTT. This codes for CASSYDPSWDTEAFF.

This clonotype has at least ten counts. The V call is TRBV3-1, the J call TRBJ2-2, with D perhaps matching TRBD1 (6 bases). CDR1 is LGHDT and CDR2 is YNNKEL in the germline V gene (reference sequence). The CDR3 is made up of 16 amino acids. Trimming removed 7 bases at V and 6 bases at J, with 21 bases between. The CDR3 DNA follows: TGTGCCAGCACTACTAGACAGGACCTGGGGGCCGGGGAGCTGTTTTTT. Its translation is CASTTRQDLGAGELFF.

This clonotype was observed a few times. The gene calls are TRBV4-1 and TRBJ2-7, with D perhaps TRBD1 (5 bases). Per germline, CDR1 MGHRA and CDR2 YSYEKL. Trimming shortened V by 3 bases and J by 3 bases, and 12 bases separated the two germline ends. CDR3 length: 14 amino acids. The chain's CDR3 is CASSQRHTGYEQYF. CDR3 sequence (DNA): TGCGCCAGCAGCCAGAGACATACAGGCTACGAGCAGTACTTC.

This clonotype was seen at least ten times. This chain links TRBV5-1 with TRBJ2-5; D gene unclear. Germline-derived CDR1 and CDR2 are SGHRS and YFSETQ. V lost 5 bases and J lost 1, with 6 bases in between. The CDR3 extends over 12 amino acids. The CDR3 loop is CASRRPQETQYF. The CDR3 DNA sequence: TGCGCCAGCAGACGACCCCAAGAGACCCAGTACTTC.

The gene calls are TRBV5-1 and TRBJ1-5; D possibly corresponds to TRBD1 (6 bases). The germline V and J ends were trimmed by 2 bases and 9 bases, with 15 bases remaining between them. The CDR3 consists of 14 residues. The germline CDR1 and CDR2 sequences are SGHRS and YFSETQ. The CDR3 nucleotides read TGCGCCAGCAGCTTACAGGGCCCCTTACTGCCCCAGCATTTT. Its translation is CASSLQGPLLPQHF.

In the case of this clonotype: The junction departs from the called germline gene at one end, perhaps through a read error. The chain recombines TRBV11-2 with TRBJ1-3; possibly TRBD1 for D (5 bases). The CDR3 contains 13 residues. Germline values: CDR1 SGHAT, CDR2 FQNNGV. CDR3 sequence: CASSQVGDGTIYF. The DNA for the CDR3 is TGCGCCAGCAGCCAAGTTGGGGACGGCACCATATATTTT.

This clonotype showed up just a few times. This chain joins TRBV11-2 and TRBJ2-7, with D perhaps TRBD2 (9 bases). There are 18 residues in the CDR3. V was cut by 5 bases and J by 0 bases, with 23 bases left in between. CDR1 is SGHAT and CDR2 is FQNNGV in the germline V gene. The CDR3 DNA is TGTGCCAGCAGCCCAGGGGGCTGGACTAGCGATTTCTCCTACGAGCAGTACTTC. Protein sequence: CASSPGGWTSDFSYEQYF.

This clonotype was detected a few times. The CDR3 region has the DNA TGTGCCAGTAGACACCTTAGCAATCAGCCCCAGCATTTT. Translation gives CASRHLSNQPQHF. The chain links TRBV19 to TRBJ1-5; no definite D call. The CDR3 extends over 13 amino acids. Deletions cut 6 bases from V and 0 bases from J, with 6 bases between. CDR1 is LNHDA and CDR2 is SQIVND in the germline V gene (reference sequence).

Many counts were recorded for this clonotype. The chain employs TRBV7-2 and TRBJ2-3; no reliable D call. The germline CDR1 and CDR2 sequences are SGHTA and FQGNSA. Between the trimmed V and J ends, which lost 4 bases and 0 bases, there was a span of 11 bases. This CDR3 comprises 15 residues. CDR3 region: CASSSLGLSTDTQYF. The CDR3 DNA follows: TGTGCCAGCAGCTCTCTTGGGCTCAGCACAGATACGCAGTATTTT.

This chain connects TRBV19 to TRBJ1-2, with D hard to call. The CDR3 has 13 residues. Germline V lookup: CDR1 LNHDA, CDR2 SQIVND (reference sequence). V lost 10 bases, J lost 4 bases, and 16 bases lay in between. In nucleotides, the CDR3 is TGTGCCACCCTTAGAGGCGGGAGCTATGGCTACACCTTC. Translation: CATLRGGSYGYTF.

This clonotype came up a few times. The chain has TRBV6-1 and TRBJ1-5, with 7 bases that match TRBD1. Trimming cost V 2 bases and J 4 bases; bases outside gene matches: 17. Per germline, CDR1 MNHNS and CDR2 SASEGT. The CDR3 has 19 amino acids. The DNA of the CDR3 is TGTGCCAGCAGTGAACGGACGGATCGATACAGGGGTAAAAATCAGCCCCAGCATTTT. This codes for CASSERTDRYRGKNQPQHF.

This clonotype was observed at least ten times. The V call is TRBV28, the J call TRBJ2-1, with TRBD2 matching 9 bases. CDR1 is MDHEN, CDR2 SYDVKM, per germline. V gave up 5 bases and J gave up 4 bases; unmatched junction bases: 9. CDR3 length: 16 residues. The CDR3 is CASSPGGLAEYNEQFF. DNA for the CDR3: TGTGCCAGCAGTCCTGGGGGACTAGCAGAGTACAATGAGCAGTTCTTC. Together with reference TRBV28 and TRBJ2-1, the CDR3 gives the full variable domain: DVKVTQSSRYLVKRTGEKVFLECVQDMDHENMFWYRQDPGLGLRLIYFSYDVKMKEKGDIPEGYSVSREKKERFSLILESASTNQTSMYLCASSPGGLAEYNEQFFGPGTRLTVL.

This clonotype came up a few times. This chain connects TRBV10-3 to TRBJ2-5; 14 bases match TRBD2. Germline CDR1 is ENHRY and CDR2 is SYGVKD. This CDR3 has 13 amino acids. The CDR3 bases are TGTGTGATAGGGACTAGCGGGAGCGTGACCCAGTACTTC. Protein sequence: CVIGTSGSVTQYF.

The V and J genes are TRBV4-2 and TRBJ2-5; TRBD2 is a possible D gene (6 bases). Germline assignment: CDR1 LGHNA and CDR2 YNFKEQ. The CDR3 spans 14 residues. V was shortened by 0 bases and J by 1 base, with 6 bases between the two germline ends. CDR3 in DNA: TGTGCCAGCAGCCAAGATAGCGGCCAAGAGACCCAGTACTTC. Its translation: CASSQDSGQETQYF.

In this sample, this clonotype turned up a few times. This chain connects TRBV19 to TRBJ2-1; either TRBD1 or TRBD2 may supply D (5 bases each). Germline V gene sequence: CDR1 LNHDA, CDR2 SQIVND (reference sequence). V was cut by 10 bases and J by 7 bases, with 8 bases left in between. The CDR3 totals 10 residues. CDR3 DNA sequence: TGTGCCATCGGGACGAATGAGCAGTTCTTC. Protein product: CAIGTNEQFF.

As to this clonotype: A junction end diverges from the germline sequence, so it may reflect a read error. The V call is TRBV7-2, the J call TRBJ2-1; the match to TRBD2 covers 14 bases. Per the germline V gene, CDR1 is SGHTA and CDR2 is FQGNSA. The length of the CDR3 is 15 residues. The CDR3, as DNA: TGTGCCTGCAGCTTAGGGACTAGCGGGAGCTTCGACAAGTTCTTC. Protein product: CACSLGTSGSFDKFF.

This clonotype has only a few counts. The genes are TRBV25-1 and TRBJ1-5; 7 bases are a match to TRBD1. This CDR3 spans 13 amino acids. Germline loops: CDR1 MGHDK, CDR2 SYGVNS. The junction had 6 bases not matched to a gene; V was cut back by 5 bases and J by 8 bases. As DNA, the CDR3 is TGTGCCAGCAGTCGACAGGGTTACGAGCCCCAGCATTTT. It yields the protein CASSRQGYEPQHF.

This clonotype was recorded many times. V is TRBV19 and J is TRBJ1-5; D may be TRBD1 (5 bases). The V gene lost 3 bases and the J gene lost 1 base, with 13 bases spanning the gap. The germline CDR1 and CDR2 sequences are LNHDA and SQIVND (reference sequence). The CDR3 is 16 amino acids. CDR3 in DNA: TGTGCCAGTAGTATTTCTCCAGGGTTCAGCAATCAGCCCCAGCATTTT. Its translation is CASSISPGFSNQPQHF.

This clonotype was counted many times. The chain carries TRBV30 and TRBJ2-1, with 11 bases fitting TRBD2. With V trimmed by 4 bases and J by 3 bases, 5 bases remained unmatched. The length of the CDR3 is 15 residues. Per the germline V gene, CDR1 is GTSNPN and CDR2 is SVGIG (reference sequence). The CDR3 spells CAWTIAGGYYNEQFF. The DNA of the CDR3 is TGTGCCTGGACGATAGCGGGAGGGTACTACAATGAGCAGTTCTTC.

This clonotype was counted between two and nine times. This chain connects TRBV5-1 to TRBJ2-4; TRBD1 might be the D (6 bases). Germline CDR1 and CDR2: SGHRS and YFSETQ. This CDR3 contains 15 residues. Deletions cut 7 bases from V and 9 bases from J, with 23 bases between. CDR3 coding DNA: TGCGCCAGCCAGAACCTGGACAGCCCCCACAGCATTCAGTACTTC. It is translated as CASQNLDSPHSIQYF.

The chain uses TRBV6-1 and TRBJ2-7; weak D call: TRBD1 (6 bases). Per germline, CDR1 MNHNS and CDR2 SASEGT. The CDR3 is 12 residues long. V was clipped by 6 bases and J by 7 bases, with 13 bases between them. The CDR3 spells CASSHRVGEQYF. CDR3 in DNA: TGTGCCAGCAGCCACAGGGTAGGGGAGCAGTACTTC.

CDR3 region: CASTPPGHSGPYGYTF. Written as DNA, the CDR3 is TGTGCCAGTACGCCCCCGGGACATTCGGGGCCCTATGGCTACACCTTC. The chain combines TRBV19 with TRBJ1-2, with a possible D match to TRBD1 (6 bases). From germline, CDR1 is LNHDA and CDR2 SQIVND (reference sequence). The CDR3 contains 16 residues. V was clipped by 7 bases and J by 4 bases, with 22 bases between them.